One T cell receptor (beta chain) is described in this entry. Its antigen is unidentified. CDR1 is MDHEN, CDR2 SYDVKM, per germline. Trimming removed 4 bases from V and 3 bases from J, with 7 bases in between. CDR3 length: 13 residues. Measured with immunoSEQ multiplex PCR; TCRdb has only the in-frame clones, and not every one. Here the sample spans about 380,000 clones, 90% to 97% being singletons. This record comes from a study of shared clonotypes between healthy human individuals. Study-level results: At large depth, rarefaction still showed sorted-subset sequencing to be incomplete.

The sequencing input was memory CD8+ T cells sorted from blood. Subset denoted: CD45RO+ cells pooled with CCR7-negative TemRA cells. The chain couples TRBV28 to TRBJ2-1; D gene ambiguous. The origin of this receptor is a man aged 25-45 years in good health. The CDR3 loop reads CASSSPDYNEQFF. In nucleotides, the CDR3 is TGTGCCAGCAGTTCCCCCGACTACAATGAGCAGTTCTTC.